This entry is about one T cell receptor (beta chain). This entry comes from a study of blood T cell repertoires in COVID-19. Study-wide context: Samples representing acute and convalescent COVID-19 were sourced from the United States, Italy and Spain.

The CDR3 sequence is 14 residues long. CDR1 is SGHRS, CDR2 YFSETQ, per germline. Trimming removed 2 bases from V and 7 bases from J, with 15 bases in between. Per the study methods: Using reference gene primer amplification, nucleated cell counts were estimated. Measured with immunoSEQ multiplex PCR; TCRdb has only the in-frame clones, and not every one. That table furnishes V, J and clone size, whereas the DNA furnished D and trimming. This table holds tens of thousands of clones, roughly four fifths found once. Sample: peripheral blood. The chain combines TRBV5-1 with TRBJ1-2; D is possibly TRBD1 (5 bases). This receptor was obtained from a man at least 80 years old with COVID-19, enrolled during active disease. Here the CDR3 reads CASSLAPRQIGYTF. CDR3 DNA: TGCGCCAGCAGCTTAGCGCCGAGACAGATTGGCTACACCTTC.